A single TCR beta chain is shown here with its context. What it recognizes is unknown. Through 5' RACE with UMI labels, the TRB cDNA libraries were prepared. One entry per CDR3 protein, without DNA, is what TCRdb gives after re-calling the 5' RACE reads. The sample table includes more than 100,000 distinct CDR3 sequences. CDR3 length: 13 residues. CDR1 SEHNR and CDR2 FQNEAQ come from the germline V gene (reference sequence). This specimen belongs to a study of CXCR3-negative and CXCR3-positive naive CD8 T cells. Study-level information: Sequencing brought in 120 million to 150 million TRB reads altogether, and each library got about 1.5 +/- 0.3 million. Study results and caveats: TRB CDR3 hydrophobicity was greater in CXCR3-positive naive cells than in CXCR3-negative naive cells.

The origin of this receptor is a human donor in good health. Some clones in this sample may be carry-over from other donors' samples. This chain connects TRBV7-9 to TRBJ2-2; the TRBD1 assignment by TCRdb is unverifiable without DNA. Sequencing was done on a sample of naive CXCR3+ CD8+ T cells from blood. Subset in this sample: CD45RO-CCR7+CD27+CD95- naive CD8+ T cells expressing CXCR3 (TNR3+). CDR3: CASDRANTGELFF.